A single sample gave rise to the 18 T cell receptor beta chains below, sequenced in a study of identifying expanded T cells in peripheral blood. TCRdb's table, derived via immunoSEQ multiplex PCR, lists solely in-frame clones and lacks some. In the table there are more than 85,000 clones, approximately 90% of which are singletons. What was sequenced was blood. These receptors came from a person aged 18 to 69 in good health.

The chain carries TRBV7-7 and TRBJ1-1; D is unclear. V was cut by 5 bases and J by 4 bases, with 17 bases left in between. Looked up from germline, CDR1 is SSHAT and CDR2 is FNYEAQ (reference sequence). CDR3 length: 15 residues. CDR3 coding DNA: TGTGCCAGCAGCCCTTCCCCCTTTTATACCACTGAAGCTTTCTTT. Protein product: CASSPSPFYTTEAFF.

The gene calls are TRBV7-9 and TRBJ2-7; D is possibly TRBD2 (6 bases). The CDR3 has 15 residues. V lost 5 bases, J lost 1 base, and 15 bases lay in between. Germline CDR1 and CDR2: SEHNR and FQNEAQ (reference sequence). This CDR3 reads CASSPGAGSSYEQYF. Written as DNA, the CDR3 is TGTGCCAGCAGCCCCGGGGCGGGGAGTTCCTACGAGCAGTACTTC. The variable domain in full, with the rest retrieved from reference TRBV7-9 and TRBJ2-7, is DTGVSQNPRHKITKRGQNVTFRCDPISEHNRLYWYRQTLGQGPEFLTYFQNEAQLEKSRLLSDRFSAERPKGSFSTLEIQRTEQGDSAMYLCASSPGAGSSYEQYFGPGTRLTVT.

The V call is TRBV6-5, the J call TRBJ1-5; D not certain. The CDR3 totals 15 residues. The germline V gene has CDR1 MNHEY and CDR2 SVGAGI. Between the trimmed V and J ends, which lost 4 bases and 0 bases, there was a span of 10 bases. CDR3 sequence reads: CASSLGLYSNQPQHF. The CDR3 DNA is TGTGCCAGCAGTTTAGGGCTTTATAGCAATCAGCCCCAGCATTTT.

The chain has TRBV16 and TRBJ2-1; TRBD2 matches 14 bases. This CDR3 region has 16 residues. Trimming cost V 3 bases and J 5 bases; bases outside gene matches: 3. Germline V lookup: CDR1 KGHSY, CDR2 FQNENV. The CDR3 DNA follows: TGTGCCAGCAGCCACGGGACTAGCGGGAGTAACAATGAGCAGTTCTTC. It is translated as CASSHGTSGSNNEQFF.

The rearrangement uses TRBV7-2 and TRBJ2-5, with D maybe TRBD1 (5 bases). CDR3 length equals 14 residues. Germline V lookup: CDR1 SGHTA, CDR2 FQGNSA. The germline V and J ends were trimmed by 4 bases and 2 bases, with 11 bases remaining between them. CDR3 bases: TGTGCCAGCAGCTCAGTAGGGGTACAAGAGACCCAGTACTTC. Translating it yields CASSSVGVQETQYF. Supplemented by reference TRBV7-2 and TRBJ2-5, the full variable domain reads GAGVSQSPSNKVTEKGKDVELRCDPISGHTALYWYRQSLGQGLEFLIYFQGNSAPDKSGLPSDRFSAERTGGSVSTLTIQRTQQEDSAVYLCASSSVGVQETQYFGPGTRLLVL.

V is TRBV7-9 and J is TRBJ2-3; D is undetermined. Germline values: CDR1 SEHNR, CDR2 FQNEAQ (reference sequence). The CDR3 sequence is 14 residues long. Trimming left V 5 bases short and J 0 bases short, with 9 bases between. The CDR3 is CASSDFSSTDTQYF. Written as DNA, the CDR3 is TGTGCCAGCAGCGATTTTAGTAGCACAGATACGCAGTATTTT. Together with reference TRBV7-9 and TRBJ2-3, the CDR3 gives the full variable domain: DTGVSQNPRHKITKRGQNVTFRCDPISEHNRLYWYRQTLGQGPEFLTYFQNEAQLEKSRLLSDRFSAERPKGSFSTLEIQRTEQGDSAMYLCASSDFSSTDTQYFGPGTRLTVL.

The chain uses TRBV10-3 and TRBJ1-1; D may be TRBD1 (5 bases). The CDR3 spans 15 residues. The germline V gene encodes CDR1 ENHRY and CDR2 SYGVKD. Trimming shortened V by 0 bases and J by 6 bases, and 14 bases separated the two germline ends. The CDR3 here is CAISESRGAGAEAFF. The CDR3 DNA follows: TGTGCCATCAGTGAGTCGCGGGGCGCAGGAGCTGAAGCTTTCTTT.

V is TRBV7-8 and J is TRBJ2-5; the D gene is possibly TRBD2 (5 bases). There are 17 residues in the CDR3. Germline CDR1 is SGHVS and CDR2 is FQNEAQ. V lost 5 bases, J lost 3 bases, and 22 bases lay in between. CDR3 amino acids: CASSTPFGLAGKETQYF. The CDR3 region has the DNA TGTGCCAGCAGCACCCCCTTTGGGCTAGCCGGGAAAGAGACCCAGTACTTC. Filled out from reference TRBV7-8 and TRBJ2-5, the complete variable domain reads GAGVSQSPRYKVAKRGQDVALRCDPISGHVSLFWYQQALGQGPEFLTYFQNEAQLDKSGLPSDRFFAERPEGSVSTLKIQRTQQEDSAVYLCASSTPFGLAGKETQYFGPGTRLLVL.

This chain joins TRBV21-1 and TRBJ2-1; TRBD1 was called by the table and not checked on the DNA. TRBV21-1 is a recognized pseudogene. This CDR3 contains 12 residues. The CDR3 nucleotides are TGTGCCAGCAGTGGACAGACTGTTGAGCAGTTCTTC. It specifies CASSGQTVEQFF.

The CDR3 region has the DNA TGTGCCAGCAGCCGACTAGGAAAGGGCGAGACCCAGTACTTC. Protein: CASSRLGKGETQYF. The chain uses TRBV4-2 and TRBJ2-5; D perhaps matches TRBD2 (6 bases). This CDR3 comprises 14 residues. Germline V gene data show CDR1 as LGHNA and CDR2 as YNFKEQ. The V and J ends lost 4 bases and 5 bases respectively, with 14 bases between them.

The genes are TRBV20-1 and TRBJ1-2, with D unresolved. Trimming took off 4 bases at V and 13 bases at J, with 7 bases between the two ends. The CDR3 contains 8 residues. Germline CDR1 reads DFQATT; CDR2 reads SNEGSKA (reference sequence). Written as DNA, the CDR3 is TGCAGTGCTATCCCGGTCACCTTC. Its protein is CSAIPVTF.

The chain is built from TRBV19 and TRBJ1-2; D perhaps matches TRBD1 (5 bases). Trimming left V 5 bases short and J 7 bases short, with 23 bases between. Germline-derived CDR1 and CDR2 are LNHDA and SQIVND (reference sequence). This CDR3 is built from 16 residues. In DNA, the CDR3 is TGTGCCAGTAGTGGCGGGACTTCGGCCCGGCAGGGTGGCTACACCTTC. It specifies CASSGGTSARQGGYTF.

The chain has TRBV13 and TRBJ2-2; 14 nucleotides line up with TRBD2. The CDR3 sequence is 18 residues long. V lost 5 bases and J lost 3; bases outside the gene matches: 8. Germline V gives CDR1 PRHDT, CDR2 FYEKMQ (reference sequence). CDR3 sequence reads: CASSRPGTSGSYTGELFF. The CDR3 bases are TGTGCCAGCAGCCGCCCCGGGACTAGCGGGAGCTACACCGGGGAGCTGTTTTTT.

This rearrangement joins TRBV9 to TRBJ2-1, with D tentatively TRBD2 (5 bases). Germline CDR1 reads SGDLS; CDR2 reads YYNGEE. The CDR3 extends over 13 amino acids. Trimming took off 2 bases at V and 6 bases at J, with 9 bases between the two ends. CDR3 bases: TGTGCCAGCAGCGTCGGGCTAGCCAATGAGCAGTTCTTC. Amino acids: CASSVGLANEQFF. The variable domain in full, completed from reference TRBV9 and TRBJ2-1, reads DSGVTQTPKHLITATGQRVTLRCSPRSGDLSVYWYQQSLDQGLQFLIQYYNGEERAKGNILERFSAQQFPDLHSELNLSSLELGDSALYFCASSVGLANEQFFGPGTRLTVL.

This clone was found once. The chain joins TRBV5-8 to TRBJ2-5; D uncertain. CDR3 length: 14 amino acids. V dropped 0 bases and J dropped 2 bases, with 8 bases sitting between them. Germline CDR1 and CDR2: SGHTS and YDEGEE. The CDR3 DNA sequence: TGTGCCAGCAGCTTGGTTCCCAATCAAGAGACCCAGTACTTC. Protein sequence: CASSLVPNQETQYF.

The chain carries TRBV5-4 and TRBJ2-3; 10 bases agree with TRBD2. V lost 5 bases, J lost 4 bases, and 13 bases stayed unmatched. CDR1 and CDR2 (germline): SGHNT, YYREEE (reference sequence). The CDR3 is 17 residues long. The CDR3 loop is CASSPHGGLAIPDTQYF. The CDR3 DNA reads as TGTGCCAGCAGTCCCCACGGGGGACTAGCGATTCCAGATACGCAGTATTTT. The variable domain in full, with the rest retrieved from reference TRBV5-4 and TRBJ2-3, is ETGVTQSPTHLIKTRGQQVTLRCSSQSGHNTVSWYQQALGQGPQFIFQYYREEENGRGNFPPRFSGLQFPNYSSELNVNALELDDSALYLCASSPHGGLAIPDTQYFGPGTRLTVL.

This clone occurred a few times. The chain recombines TRBV5-5 with TRBJ1-5; no reliable D call. This CDR3 comprises 16 residues. The germline V and J ends were trimmed by 4 bases and 2 bases, with 16 bases remaining between them. CDR1 and CDR2 (germline): SGHKS, YYEKEE (reference sequence). The chain's CDR3 is CASSHRTVGGNQPQHF. CDR3 coding DNA: TGTGCCAGCAGCCATCGGACGGTCGGGGGCAATCAGCCCCAGCATTTT. Variable domain in full (rest from reference TRBV5-5 and TRBJ1-5): DAGVTQSPTHLIKTRGQQVTLRCSPISGHKSVSWYQQVLGQGPQFIFQYYEKEERGRGNFPDRFSARQFPNYSSELNVNALLLGDSALYLCASSHRTVGGNQPQHFGDGTRLSIL.

To note about this clone: One junction end disagrees with the germline gene, perhaps due to a read error. The chain combines TRBV7-8 with TRBJ2-7; 10 nucleotides align to TRBD2. The CDR3 runs to 14 residues. Germline V CDR1 and CDR2: SGHVS, FQNEAQ. CDR3 loop: CASSPLLAGTQGNF. CDR3 bases: TGTGCCAGCAGCCCCCTACTAGCGGGGACCCAGGGGAACTTC.